These 16 T cell receptor beta chains were all obtained from the same sample, sequenced in a study of blood T cell repertoires in COVID-19. Some clones are missing from TCRdb's copy, which holds only in-frame ones; the method was immunoSEQ multiplex PCR. The sample lists more than 120,000 clones; over 85% were seen once. Sequenced sample: peripheral blood. Receptors originate from a human donor in a cohort sampled during active COVID-19.

The genes are TRBV30 and TRBJ2-2; D unresolved. V was cut by 1 base and J by 8 bases, with 5 bases left in between. CDR1 and CDR2 (germline): GTSNPN, SVGIG (reference sequence). This CDR3 has 11 residues. The CDR3 DNA is TGTGCCTGGAGTGAAGCGGGGGAGCTGTTTTTT. Translated, it gives CAWSEAGELFF.

The table lists this clone with a count of one. The gene calls are TRBV19 and TRBJ2-5, with 12 bases identical to TRBD2. The V segment lost 4 bases and the J segment 1 base; nucleotides outside the gene matches: 4. CDR3 length: 16 amino acids. Per germline, CDR1 LNHDA and CDR2 SQIVND (reference sequence). CDR3 coding DNA: TGTGCCAGTAGTAGAACTAGCGGGGGGATCCAAGAGACCCAGTACTTC. Amino acid sequence: CASSRTSGGIQETQYF.

The chain has TRBV10-2 and TRBJ2-3, with 7 bases that match TRBD2. J was trimmed by 1 base and V by 3 bases; bases with no gene match: 4. The CDR3 sequence is 15 residues long. Germline values: CDR1 WSHSY, CDR2 SAAADI. The CDR3 region has the DNA TGCGCCAGCAGTGAAATGGGGGGGGGCACAGATACGCAGTATTTT. This codes for CASSEMGGGTDTQYF.

The chain carries TRBV15 and TRBJ2-3; D is perhaps TRBD1 (6 bases). Per germline, CDR1 LNHNV and CDR2 YYDKDF (reference sequence). Trimming took off 2 bases at V and 1 base at J, with 10 bases between the two ends. The CDR3 has 15 residues. The CDR3 DNA is TGTGCCACCAGCAGAACCAGGGGCGGCACAGATACGCAGTATTTT. Protein: CATSRTRGGTDTQYF.

The J gene is TRBJ1-1, the V gene TRBV5-4, with 8 bases aligning to TRBD1. This CDR3 comprises 15 residues. Trimming removed 4 bases from V and 0 bases from J; junction bases left unmatched: 5. CDR1 is SGHNT, CDR2 YYREEE, per germline (reference sequence). CDR3 sequence reads: CASSSNRGLNTEAFF. The CDR3 DNA follows: TGTGCCAGCAGCAGCAACAGGGGGTTGAACACTGAAGCTTTCTTT.

This rearrangement joins TRBV4-1 to TRBJ2-6; weak D call: TRBD2 (5 bases). The CDR3 has 17 amino acids. Trimming left V 0 bases short and J 0 bases short, with 9 bases between. Germline CDR1 is MGHRA and CDR2 is YSYEKL. Here the CDR3 reads CASSQEVGSSGANVLTF. The DNA of the CDR3 is TGCGCCAGCAGCCAAGAGGTAGGGAGCTCTGGGGCCAACGTCCTGACTTTC.

V is TRBV4-3 and J is TRBJ1-5; no clear D. The V and J ends lost 4 bases and 3 bases respectively, with 13 bases between them. Germline CDR1 is LGHNA and CDR2 is YSLEER. CDR3 length equals 15 residues. CDR3 nucleotide sequence: TGCGCCAGCAGCCGTCTTCTGGCAGACAATCAGCCCCAGCATTTT. Translated, it gives CASSRLLADNQPQHF.

The chain's CDR3 is CASSSLRGGRHEQYF. CDR3 sequence (DNA): TGTGCCAGCAGCTCCCTTCGCGGGGGAAGGCACGAGCAGTACTTC. J is TRBJ2-7 and V is TRBV7-8, with TRBD2 identical over 7 bases. The V gene's germline CDR1 is SGHVS and CDR2 FQNEAQ. This CDR3 spans 15 amino acids. The V gene end was trimmed by 4 bases and the J gene end by 5 bases; junction bases not matched to a gene: 11.

In its sample, this clone is medium-sized (0.01 to 0.1%). The chain has TRBV11-3 and TRBJ2-7, with TRBD2 identical over 7 bases. The CDR3 has 15 amino acids. Trimming at V came to 4 bases and at J to 3 bases, leaving 9 bases not matched to a gene. CDR1 and CDR2 from the germline V gene are SGHNT and YENEEA. CDR3 in DNA: TGTGCCAGCAGCTCGACTAGCCCAGACTTCTACGAGCAGTACTTC. This encodes CASSSTSPDFYEQYF.

The rearrangement links TRBV2 to TRBJ2-3, with 10 bases lining up with TRBD1. The CDR3 contains 15 residues. In germline, CDR1 is SNHLY, CDR2 FYNNEI. The V gene end was trimmed by 5 bases and the J gene end by 5 bases; junction bases not matched to a gene: 7. The CDR3 coding sequence is TGTGCCAGCAGTCCGGGACAGGGGAGGGGAGATACGCAGTATTTT. This translates into CASSPGQGRGDTQYF.

The J gene is TRBJ2-2, the V gene TRBV4-1, with no clear D. V lost 4 bases to trimming and J lost 2 bases, with 11 bases between them. In germline, CDR1 is MGHRA, CDR2 YSYEKL. This CDR3 comprises 15 residues. The CDR3 loop is CASSPHGLNTGELFF. The CDR3 DNA is TGCGCCAGCAGCCCTCACGGGTTAAACACCGGGGAGCTGTTTTTT.

This chain links TRBV6-6 with TRBJ1-5; 8 nucleotides line up with TRBD1. Germline CDR1 reads MNHNY; CDR2 reads SVGAGI (reference sequence). This CDR3 contains 16 residues. V was clipped by 7 bases and J by 4 bases; unmatched bases: 12. This CDR3 is CASKARGQAVNQPQHF. The CDR3 region has the DNA TGTGCCAGCAAGGCGAGGGGACAGGCCGTTAATCAGCCCCAGCATTTT.

As to this clone: An end of the junction does not agree with germline; a read error may underlie this. This rearrangement joins TRBV6-2 or TRBV6-3 to TRBJ2-1, with 8 bases matching TRBD1. Germline assignment: CDR1 MNHEY and CDR2 SVGEGT. The CDR3 has 11 residues. The CDR3 nucleotides are TGTGCCAGCAGCGAAGACAGGGGACGCATCTTC. It codes for CASSEDRGRIF.

The chain uses TRBV7-9 and TRBJ2-3, with TRBD1 identical over 11 bases. The germline V gene encodes CDR1 SEHNR and CDR2 FQNEAQ (reference sequence). V shed 8 bases and J 3 bases; nucleotides not matched to a gene: 13. CDR3 length: 17 amino acids. This CDR3 is CASYSGWGTGGTDTQYF. For the CDR3, the DNA is TGTGCCAGCTACTCCGGGTGGGGGACAGGGGGAACAGATACGCAGTATTTT.

The rearrangement links TRBV10-2 to TRBJ2-3; 10 bases are shared with TRBD2. The CDR3 loop spans 16 amino acids. Germline CDR1 WSHSY, CDR2 SAAADI. The V and J ends lost 5 bases and 6 bases, in that order; junction bases with no gene match: 11. CDR3 bases: TGCGCCAGCAGTATTCTAGCGGGGGCCCCTGGGGATACGCAGTATTTT. It translates to CASSILAGAPGDTQYF.

The CDR3 nucleotides are TGTGCCAGCAGCACGCTCCGGGACAGGGGAGGCTACACCTTC. It translates to CASSTLRDRGGYTF. V and J are TRBV11-2 and TRBJ1-2, with TRBD1 identical over 10 bases. The germline CDR1 and CDR2 sequences are SGHAT and FQNNGV. V lost 5 bases to trimming and J lost 8 bases; unmatched junction nucleotides: 8. CDR3 length equals 14 residues.